There are a few counts of the clone carrying this T cell receptor beta chain. Antigen unknown. All the donors were Caucasian adults who lived in Nashville, Tennessee. The protocol was immunoSEQ multiplex PCR, while the TCRdb copy is restricted to in-frame clones and leaves out a portion. The table records roughly 2.6 million clones, approximately 94% of them present only once. The CDR3 loop spans 16 amino acids. Trimming pared 0 bases from V and 4 bases from J, leaving 15 bases between. Germline V lookup: CDR1 SEHNR, CDR2 FQNEAQ (reference sequence). The data were taken from a study of shared clonotypes between healthy human individuals. General study findings and limits: A limitation of the genetic and exposure-history diversity represented arose from few donors.

The clonotype comes from a young man in good health. The rearrangement uses TRBV7-9 and TRBJ1-2, with D perhaps TRBD1 (5 bases). The sample taken for sequencing was naive CD4+ T cells sorted from blood. Regarding subset: CD45RA+ positively selected. For the CDR3, the DNA is TGTGCCAGCAGCTTAGCGCGACGCCAGGGCCCCTATGGCTACACCTTC. Translation gives CASSLARRQGPYGYTF.